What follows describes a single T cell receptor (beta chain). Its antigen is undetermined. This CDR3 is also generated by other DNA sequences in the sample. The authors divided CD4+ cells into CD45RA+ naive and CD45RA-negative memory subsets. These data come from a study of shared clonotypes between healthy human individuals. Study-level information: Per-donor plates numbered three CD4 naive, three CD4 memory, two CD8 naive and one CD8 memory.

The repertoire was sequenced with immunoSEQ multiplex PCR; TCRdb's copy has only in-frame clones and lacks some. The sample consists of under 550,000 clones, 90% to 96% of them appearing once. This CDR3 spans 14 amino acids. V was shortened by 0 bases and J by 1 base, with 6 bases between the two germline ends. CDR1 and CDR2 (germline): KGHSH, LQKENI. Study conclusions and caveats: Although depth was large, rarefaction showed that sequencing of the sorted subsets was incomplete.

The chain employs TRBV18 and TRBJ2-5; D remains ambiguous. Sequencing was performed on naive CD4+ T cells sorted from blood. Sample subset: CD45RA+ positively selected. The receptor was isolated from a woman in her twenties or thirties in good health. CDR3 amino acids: CASSPPSGQETQYF. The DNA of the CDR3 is TGTGCCAGCTCACCACCGTCAGGCCAAGAGACCCAGTACTTC. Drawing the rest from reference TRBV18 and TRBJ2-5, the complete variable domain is NAGVMQNPRHLVRRRGQEARLRCSPMKGHSHVYWYRQLPEEGLKFMVYLQKENIIDESGMPKERFSAEFPKEGPSILRIQQVVRGDSAAYFCASSPPSGQETQYFGPGTRLLVL.